This TCR beta chain was sequenced during a study of spatial heterogeneity in lung cancer. For the study at large: Detection consistently yielded more beta chains than alpha chains.

From the 5' RACE reads, TCRdb called clonotypes with MiXCR, one entry per CDR3 protein. The table lists 20,000 to 25,000 distinct CDR3 sequences, 4.6% of them singletons. Per germline, CDR1 MNHEY and CDR2 SMNVEV (reference sequence). The V segment lost 3 bases and the J segment 8 bases; nucleotides outside the gene matches: 11. This CDR3 contains 15 residues. Time point: sample taken at primary tumor resection. Whole RNA, isolated from tumor, nontumor lung or frozen PBMC, was sequenced without prior sorting. This clonotype was counted many times. V gene TRBV27 combines with J gene TRBJ2-7, with 9 bases aligning to TRBD2. Sequences were derived from PBMCs, sampled at surgery. The clonotype comes from a male donor with early-stage non-small cell lung cancer. The CDR3 DNA reads TGTGCCAGCAGTTTCGTAAGCGGGGGGCTCTCCAAGCAGTACTTC. Encoded protein: CASSFVSGGLSKQYF.